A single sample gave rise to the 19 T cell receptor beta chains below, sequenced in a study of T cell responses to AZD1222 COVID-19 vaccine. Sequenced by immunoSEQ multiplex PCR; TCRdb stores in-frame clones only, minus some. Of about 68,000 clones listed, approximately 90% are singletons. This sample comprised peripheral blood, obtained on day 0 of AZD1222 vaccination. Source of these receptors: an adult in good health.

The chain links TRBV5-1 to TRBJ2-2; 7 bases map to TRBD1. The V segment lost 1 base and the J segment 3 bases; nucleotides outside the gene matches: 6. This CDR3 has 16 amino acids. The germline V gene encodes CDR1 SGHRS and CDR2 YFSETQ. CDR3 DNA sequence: TGCGCCAGCAGCTTGAATGGGCAGGGGGACACCGGGGAGCTGTTTTTT. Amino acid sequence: CASSLNGQGDTGELFF. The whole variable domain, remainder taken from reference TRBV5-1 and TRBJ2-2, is KAGVTQTPRYLIKTRGQQVTLSCSPISGHRSVSWYQQTPGQGLQFLFEYFSETQRNKGNFPGRFSGRQFSNSRSEMNVSTLELGDSALYLCASSLNGQGDTGELFFGEGSRLTVL.

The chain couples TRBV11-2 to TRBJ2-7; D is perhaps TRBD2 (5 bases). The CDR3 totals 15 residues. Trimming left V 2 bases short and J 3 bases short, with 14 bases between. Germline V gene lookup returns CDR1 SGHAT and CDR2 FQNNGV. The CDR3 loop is CASSLSGFTGYEQYF. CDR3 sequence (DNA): TGTGCCAGCAGCTTAAGCGGTTTCACGGGCTACGAGCAGTACTTC.

This chain's CDR3 is CAREQANEQFF. DNA of the CDR3: TGTGCTAGGGAACAAGCCAATGAGCAGTTCTTC. V usage is TRBV12-5 and J usage is TRBJ2-1; D is unresolved. CDR3 length: 11 amino acids. The germline gives CDR1 LGHNT, CDR2 FRNRAP. V was trimmed by 9 bases and J by 6 bases, leaving 9 bases between them.

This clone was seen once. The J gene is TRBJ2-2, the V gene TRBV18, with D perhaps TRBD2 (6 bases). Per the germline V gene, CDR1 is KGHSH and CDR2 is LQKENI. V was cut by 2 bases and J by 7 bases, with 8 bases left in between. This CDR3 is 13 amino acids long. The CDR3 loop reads CASSPAEGGELFF. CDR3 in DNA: TGTGCCAGCTCACCAGCGGAGGGCGGGGAGCTGTTTTTT.

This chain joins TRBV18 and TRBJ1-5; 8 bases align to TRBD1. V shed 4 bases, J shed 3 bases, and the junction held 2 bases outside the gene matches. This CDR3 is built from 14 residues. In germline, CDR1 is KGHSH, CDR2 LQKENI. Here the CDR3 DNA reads TGTGCCAGCTCACTCCAGGGGGCCAATCAGCCCCAGCATTTT. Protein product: CASSLQGANQPQHF.

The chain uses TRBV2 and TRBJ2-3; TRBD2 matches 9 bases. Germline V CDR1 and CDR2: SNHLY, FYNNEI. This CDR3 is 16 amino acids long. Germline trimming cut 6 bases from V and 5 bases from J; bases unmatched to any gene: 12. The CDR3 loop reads CASSPSLSGRLDTQYF. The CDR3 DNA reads TGTGCCAGCAGCCCCTCCCTGAGCGGGAGGTTAGATACGCAGTATTTT.

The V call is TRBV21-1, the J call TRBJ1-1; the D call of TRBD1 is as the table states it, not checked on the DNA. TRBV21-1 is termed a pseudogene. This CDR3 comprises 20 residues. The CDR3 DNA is TGTGCCAGCAGCCCCTATTACCCCTCCGGGACAGGGCCGCTTGACACTGAAGCTTTCTTT. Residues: CASSPYYPSGTGPLDTEAFF.

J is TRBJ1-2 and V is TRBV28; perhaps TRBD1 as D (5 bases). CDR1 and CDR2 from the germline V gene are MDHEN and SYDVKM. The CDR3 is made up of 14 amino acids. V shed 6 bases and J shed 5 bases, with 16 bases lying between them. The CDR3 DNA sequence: TGTGCCAGCAGGCCGACCGGGACGGCTTATGGCTACACCTTC. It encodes CASRPTGTAYGYTF.

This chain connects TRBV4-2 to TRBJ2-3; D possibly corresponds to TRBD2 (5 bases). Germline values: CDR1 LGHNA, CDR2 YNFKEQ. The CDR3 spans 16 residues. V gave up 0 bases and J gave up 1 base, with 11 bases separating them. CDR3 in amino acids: CASSQDRSSGTDTQYF. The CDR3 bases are TGTGCCAGCAGCCAAGATCGCAGTAGCGGCACAGATACGCAGTATTTT.

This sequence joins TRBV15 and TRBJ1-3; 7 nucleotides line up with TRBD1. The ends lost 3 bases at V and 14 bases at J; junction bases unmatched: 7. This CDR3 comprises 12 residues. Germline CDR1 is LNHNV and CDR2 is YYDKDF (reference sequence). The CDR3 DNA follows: TGTGCCACCAGCAGTCTCCGGGACAGTGTATATTTT. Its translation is CATSSLRDSVYF.

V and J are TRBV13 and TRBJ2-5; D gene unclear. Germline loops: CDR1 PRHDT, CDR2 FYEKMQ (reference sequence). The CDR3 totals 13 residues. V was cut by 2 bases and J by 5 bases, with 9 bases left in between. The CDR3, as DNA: TGTGCCAGCAGCTTACCGGCCTCGGAGACCCAGTACTTC. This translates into CASSLPASETQYF.

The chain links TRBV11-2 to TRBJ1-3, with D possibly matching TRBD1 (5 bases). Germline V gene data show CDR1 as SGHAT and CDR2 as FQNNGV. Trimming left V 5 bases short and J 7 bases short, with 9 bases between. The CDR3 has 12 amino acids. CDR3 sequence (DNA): TGTGCCAGCAGCCAGGGTGGCAACACCATATATTTT. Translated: CASSQGGNTIYF.

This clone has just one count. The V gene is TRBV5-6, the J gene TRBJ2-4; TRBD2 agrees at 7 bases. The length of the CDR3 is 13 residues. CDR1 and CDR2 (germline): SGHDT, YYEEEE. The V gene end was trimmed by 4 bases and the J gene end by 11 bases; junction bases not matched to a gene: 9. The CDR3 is CASSRSSGVVQYF. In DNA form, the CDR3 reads TGTGCCAGCAGCCGCTCTAGCGGCGTCGTTCAGTACTTC.

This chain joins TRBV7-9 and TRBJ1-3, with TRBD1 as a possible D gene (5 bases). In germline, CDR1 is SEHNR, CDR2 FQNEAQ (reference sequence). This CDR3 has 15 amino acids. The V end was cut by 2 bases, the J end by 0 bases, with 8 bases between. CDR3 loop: CASSLLGGSGNTIYF. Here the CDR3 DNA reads TGTGCCAGCAGCTTACTCGGGGGCTCTGGAAACACCATATATTTT. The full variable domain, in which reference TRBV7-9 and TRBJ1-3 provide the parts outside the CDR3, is DTGVSQNPRHKITKRGQNVTFRCDPISEHNRLYWYRQTLGQGPEFLTYFQNEAQLEKSRLLSDRFSAERPKGSFSTLEIQRTEQGDSAMYLCASSLLGGSGNTIYFGEGSWLTVV.

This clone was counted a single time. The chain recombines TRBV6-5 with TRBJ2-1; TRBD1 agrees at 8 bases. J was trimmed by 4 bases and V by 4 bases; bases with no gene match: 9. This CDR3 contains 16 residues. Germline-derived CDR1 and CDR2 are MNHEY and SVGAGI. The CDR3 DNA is TGTGCCAGCAGTTCGTTAAGGGGGACAGGATACAATGAGCAGTTCTTC. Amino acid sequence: CASSSLRGTGYNEQFF.

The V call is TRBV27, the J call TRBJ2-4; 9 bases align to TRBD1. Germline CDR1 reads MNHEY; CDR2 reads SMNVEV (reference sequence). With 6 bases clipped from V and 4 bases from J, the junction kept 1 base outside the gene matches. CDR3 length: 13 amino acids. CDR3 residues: CASSGQGKNIQYF. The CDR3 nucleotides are TGTGCCAGCAGCGGACAGGGGAAAAACATTCAGTACTTC.

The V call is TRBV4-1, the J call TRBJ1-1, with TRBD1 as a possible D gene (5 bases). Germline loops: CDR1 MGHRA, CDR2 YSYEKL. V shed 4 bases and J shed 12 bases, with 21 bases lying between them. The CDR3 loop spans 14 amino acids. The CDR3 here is CASSPLLRGGESFF. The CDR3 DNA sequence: TGCGCCAGCAGCCCTCTACTCCGGGGGGGAGAGTCTTTCTTT.

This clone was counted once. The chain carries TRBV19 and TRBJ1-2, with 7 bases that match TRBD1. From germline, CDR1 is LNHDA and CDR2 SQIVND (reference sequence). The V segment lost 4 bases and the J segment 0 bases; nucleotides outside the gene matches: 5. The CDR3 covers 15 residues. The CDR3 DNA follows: TGTGCCAGTAGTACGACGGGACAGACTAACTATGGCTACACCTTC. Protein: CASSTTGQTNYGYTF.

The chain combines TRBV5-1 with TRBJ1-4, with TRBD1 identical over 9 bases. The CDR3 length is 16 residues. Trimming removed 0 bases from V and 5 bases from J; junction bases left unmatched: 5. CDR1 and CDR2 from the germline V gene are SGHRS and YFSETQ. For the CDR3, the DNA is TGCGCCAGCAGCTTGGTCACAGGGGGCGCGAATGAAAAACTGTTTTTT. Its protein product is CASSLVTGGANEKLFF.